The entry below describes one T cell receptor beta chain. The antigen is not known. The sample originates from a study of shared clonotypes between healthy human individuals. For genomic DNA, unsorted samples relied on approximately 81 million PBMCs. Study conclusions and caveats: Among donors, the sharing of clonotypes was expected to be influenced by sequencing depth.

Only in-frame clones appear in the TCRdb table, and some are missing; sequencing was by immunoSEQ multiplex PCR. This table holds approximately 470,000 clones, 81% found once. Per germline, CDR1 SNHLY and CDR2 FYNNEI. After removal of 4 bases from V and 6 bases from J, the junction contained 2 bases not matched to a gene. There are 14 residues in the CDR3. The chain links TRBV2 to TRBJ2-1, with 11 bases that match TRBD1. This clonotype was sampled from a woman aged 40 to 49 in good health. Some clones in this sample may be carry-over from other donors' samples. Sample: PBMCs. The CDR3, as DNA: TGTGCCAGCAGTGGGGGGACAGGGGGCAATGAGCAGTTCTTC. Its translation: CASSGGTGGNEQFF.